The clone carrying this T cell receptor (beta chain) was observed a few times. These data belong to a study of spatial heterogeneity in lung cancer. Turning to the study itself: The donor population consisted of some 67 patients with untreated, early-stage non-small cell lung cancer.

As for time point: blood at routine non-recurrence follow-up after resection. The authors sequenced whole RNA from tumor, nontumor lung or frozen PBMC without sorting. In germline, CDR1 is SGDLS, CDR2 YYNGEE. The V and J ends lost 0 bases and 4 bases respectively, with 7 bases between them. The CDR3 has 13 residues. TCRdb reprocessed the 5' RACE reads with MiXCR, giving one entry per CDR3 protein. The sample gives 35,000 to 45,000 distinct CDR3 sequences, approximately 24% of which show up once; approximately 7.2% is in the top ten. The sequences come from PBMCs, collected at follow-up. This sequence originates from a female donor with early-stage non-small cell lung cancer. The J gene is TRBJ2-5, the V gene TRBV9, with D perhaps assigned TRBD1 or TRBD2 (5 bases each). CDR3 sequence reads: CASSVGGVETQYF. In DNA, the CDR3 is TGTGCCAGCAGCGTAGGAGGGGTAGAGACCCAGTACTTC. Using reference TRBV9 and TRBJ2-5 for the parts outside the CDR3, the full variable domain is DSGVTQTPKHLITATGQRVTLRCSPRSGDLSVYWYQQSLDQGLQFLIQYYNGEERAKGNILERFSAQQFPDLHSELNLSSLELGDSALYFCASSVGGVETQYFGPGTRLLVL.